What follows are 26 T cell receptor beta chains derived from one specimen sequenced in a study of cytomegalovirus exposure and HLA in healthy donors. Using immunoSEQ multiplex PCR, the repertoire was profiled, and TCRdb retains in-frame clones only, with some absent. The sample has 90,000 to 130,000 clones; approximately 85% are singletons. Sequenced input: PBMCs. These TCRs come from a woman aged 18 to 35 in good health and CMV-seronegative.

This clone is a singleton in its sample. The chain recombines TRBV29-1 with TRBJ1-1; maybe TRBD1 (6 bases). CDR3 length: 12 amino acids. V gave up 8 bases and J gave up 0 bases, with 10 bases separating them. Germline CDR1 and CDR2: SQVTM and ANQGSEA. CDR3 sequence (DNA): TGCAGCCCCTGGACAGTGAACACTGAAGCTTTCTTT. Its protein product is CSPWTVNTEAFF.

The chain carries TRBV27 and TRBJ2-6; tentatively, D is TRBD1 (5 bases). Per the germline V gene, CDR1 is MNHEY and CDR2 is SMNVEV (reference sequence). The length of the CDR3 is 14 residues. Between the trimmed V and J ends, which lost 3 bases and 2 bases, there was a span of 5 bases. The CDR3, as DNA: TGTGCCAGCAGTTTCAGGGCTGGGGCCAACGTCCTGACTTTC. It encodes CASSFRAGANVLTF.

This chain connects TRBV2 to TRBJ1-3; possibly TRBD1 for D (5 bases). The V end was cut by 11 bases, the J end by 1 base, with 9 bases between. Germline V lookup: CDR1 SNHLY, CDR2 FYNNEI. CDR3 size: 12 residues. Here the CDR3 reads CAPRDSGNTIYF. CDR3 bases: TGTGCCCCCAGGGATTCTGGAAACACCATATATTTT.

This sequence joins TRBV6-1 and TRBJ1-1, with TRBD1 as a possible D gene (5 bases). Trimming cost V 3 bases and J 2 bases, with 10 bases left between them. CDR3 length: 14 amino acids. Germline V CDR1 and CDR2: MNHNS, SASEGT. The DNA of the CDR3 is TGTGCCAGCAGTGACAGGGTGGAAAACACTGAAGCTTTCTTT. Its translation: CASSDRVENTEAFF.

The chain couples TRBV28 to TRBJ1-2, with D maybe TRBD1 (5 bases). This CDR3 spans 12 amino acids. CDR1 is MDHEN and CDR2 is SYDVKM in the germline V gene. Trimming took 9 bases from V and 2 from J, leaving 10 bases between them. The CDR3 DNA sequence: TGTGCCAGTAAAGGGGAAAACTATGGCTACACCTTC. Amino acids: CASKGENYGYTF.

CDR3 sequence (DNA): TGCGCCAGCAGCCCGGGACAGGGAGGGTCACCCCTCCACTTT. This sequence encodes CASSPGQGGSPLHF. The chain couples TRBV5-1 to TRBJ1-6, with TRBD1 matching over 9 bases. Germline assignment: CDR1 SGHRS and CDR2 YFSETQ. J was trimmed by 10 bases and V by 4 bases; bases with no gene match: 6. The CDR3 has 14 residues. Complete variable domain (other parts from reference TRBV5-1 and TRBJ1-6): KAGVTQTPRYLIKTRGQQVTLSCSPISGHRSVSWYQQTPGQGLQFLFEYFSETQRNKGNFPGRFSGRQFSNSRSEMNVSTLELGDSALYLCASSPGQGGSPLHFGNGTRLTVT.

The rearrangement links TRBV29-1 to TRBJ2-2; D is possibly TRBD2 (5 bases). CDR1 SQVTM and CDR2 ANQGSEA come from the germline V gene. This CDR3 region has 13 residues. V was trimmed by 7 bases and J by 4 bases, leaving 13 bases between them. CDR3 nucleotides: TGCAGCGCTAGAGGGCAGATCACCGGGGAGCTGTTTTTT. This codes for CSARGQITGELFF.

The chain carries TRBV6-1 and TRBJ1-1; perhaps TRBD1 as D (6 bases). The germline V gene encodes CDR1 MNHNS and CDR2 SASEGT. The CDR3 spans 13 residues. V was trimmed by 7 bases and J by 4 bases, leaving 13 bases between them. CDR3 amino acids: CASTQGRITEAFF. For the CDR3, the DNA is TGTGCCAGCACCCAGGGGAGAATCACTGAAGCTTTCTTT.

This chain joins TRBV6-5 and TRBJ2-2, with D uncertain. Trimming removed 2 bases from V and 5 bases from J, with 9 bases in between. This CDR3 has 14 residues. The germline V gene has CDR1 MNHEY and CDR2 SVGAGI. The CDR3 region has the DNA TGTGCCAGCAGTTACGTCAGTCCTACCGGGGAGCTGTTTTTT. It specifies CASSYVSPTGELFF.

This clone came up once. This sequence joins TRBV30 and TRBJ1-3, with D perhaps matching TRBD1 (6 bases). The CDR3 extends over 13 amino acids. With 5 bases removed from V and 2 bases from J, the gap between germline ends came to 10 bases. In germline, CDR1 is GTSNPN, CDR2 SVGIG (reference sequence). The DNA for the CDR3 is TGTGCCTGGGTCCCAGGGGCTGGAAACACCATATATTTT. It encodes CAWVPGAGNTIYF.

The chain links TRBV5-1 to TRBJ2-5; a possible D gene is TRBD1 (6 bases). CDR1 and CDR2 (germline): SGHRS, YFSETQ. CDR3 length: 14 amino acids. The V and J ends lost 4 bases and 4 bases respectively, with 14 bases between them. CDR3 amino acids: CASSPGLGGETQYF. The DNA for the CDR3 is TGCGCCAGCAGCCCAGGGTTAGGGGGAGAGACCCAGTACTTC. The complete variable domain, with remaining parts taken from reference TRBV5-1 and TRBJ2-5, reads KAGVTQTPRYLIKTRGQQVTLSCSPISGHRSVSWYQQTPGQGLQFLFEYFSETQRNKGNFPGRFSGRQFSNSRSEMNVSTLELGDSALYLCASSPGLGGETQYFGPGTRLLVL.

In its sample, this clone was seen a few times. The J gene is TRBJ2-7, the V gene TRBV6-5; TRBD1 might be the D (6 bases). Germline lookup yields CDR1 MNHEY and CDR2 SVGAGI. V shed 6 bases and J shed 2 bases, with 8 bases lying between them. There are 12 residues in the CDR3. The CDR3 DNA is TGTGCCAGCAGGGCAGGGGCCTACGAGCAGTACTTC. Translated: CASRAGAYEQYF.

V and J are TRBV30 and TRBJ2-3, with 9 bases identical to TRBD2. V trimming: 0 bases; J trimming: 5 bases; junction bases outside the gene matches: 6. The CDR3 covers 15 residues. Germline CDR1 and CDR2: GTSNPN and SVGIG (reference sequence). CDR3 region: CAWSVGGGGIDTQYF. CDR3 DNA sequence: TGTGCCTGGAGTGTAGGCGGGGGGGGTATAGATACGCAGTATTTT.

This clone was seen just once. The chain carries TRBV29-1 and TRBJ2-1; weak D call: TRBD1 (8 bases). CDR3 length equals 18 residues. Germline CDR1 is SQVTM and CDR2 is ANQGSEA. V shed 4 bases and J shed 3 bases, with 25 bases lying between them. CDR3 residues: CSVVGGGVDRGGYNEQFF. CDR3 DNA sequence: TGCAGCGTTGTTGGAGGGGGGGTTGACAGGGGAGGCTACAATGAGCAGTTCTTC.

The rearrangement links TRBV11-2 to TRBJ1-2; D is unresolved. The CDR3 extends over 13 amino acids. The germline V gene has CDR1 SGHAT and CDR2 FQNNGV. The germline V and J ends were trimmed by 0 bases and 4 bases, with 6 bases remaining between them. CDR3 loop: CASSLDTAYGYTF. The DNA of the CDR3 is TGTGCCAGCAGCTTAGACACAGCCTATGGCTACACCTTC.

The chain recombines TRBV19 with TRBJ2-2; 7 nucleotides line up with TRBD2. CDR1 is LNHDA, CDR2 SQIVND, per germline (reference sequence). The CDR3 runs to 13 residues. V lost 6 bases and J lost 6; bases outside the gene matches: 4. CDR3: CASRGGIAGELFF. CDR3 nucleotides: TGTGCCAGTAGGGGGGGGATCGCCGGGGAGCTGTTTTTT.

The chain is built from TRBV6-9 and TRBJ2-5, with 10 positions matching TRBD2. V lost 8 bases to trimming and J lost 3 bases; unmatched junction nucleotides: 18. This CDR3 is built from 18 residues. CDR1 is MNHGY and CDR2 is SVAAGI in the germline V gene. Written as DNA, the CDR3 is TGTGCCAGCGTTCCCATAGCGGGGGGTTCCGAAATTGAAGAGACCCAGTACTTC. It yields the protein CASVPIAGGSEIEETQYF.

The chain carries TRBV27 and TRBJ1-2, with TRBD1 as a possible D gene (6 bases). CDR3 size: 14 residues. V lost 6 bases and J lost 8, with 19 bases in between. In germline, CDR1 is MNHEY, CDR2 SMNVEV (reference sequence). The CDR3 protein is CASSSQGPSGGYTF. In DNA form, the CDR3 reads TGTGCCAGCAGCAGTCAGGGGCCTTCAGGGGGCTACACCTTC.

V is TRBV4-1 and J is TRBJ1-5; 11 nucleotides agree with TRBD1. CDR3 size: 18 residues. Germline lookup yields CDR1 MGHRA and CDR2 YSYEKL. After removal of 1 base from V and 2 bases from J, the junction contained 7 bases not matched to a gene. The CDR3: CASSQVGLGQGGNQPQHF. CDR3 coding DNA: TGCGCCAGCAGCCAAGTAGGCCTGGGACAGGGGGGCAATCAGCCCCAGCATTTT.

The chain joins TRBV6-1 to TRBJ1-1; perhaps TRBD1 as D (5 bases). The germline gives CDR1 MNHNS, CDR2 SASEGT. Trimming removed 10 bases from V and 0 bases from J, with 12 bases in between. The CDR3 runs to 13 residues. CDR3 sequence reads: CATGGGMNTEAFF. CDR3 bases: TGTGCCACCGGGGGGGGGATGAACACTGAAGCTTTCTTT.

V usage is TRBV5-5 and J usage is TRBJ1-4, with a weak D call TRBD1 (5 bases). The length of the CDR3 is 15 residues. The V and J ends lost 1 base and 7 bases respectively, with 14 bases between them. Germline V gives CDR1 SGHKS, CDR2 YYEKEE (reference sequence). CDR3: CASSLRVQGGEKLFF. CDR3 nucleotides: TGTGCCAGCAGCTTGAGGGTGCAGGGCGGTGAAAAACTGTTTTTT. Looking up the rest from reference TRBV5-5 and TRBJ1-4 gives the full variable domain: DAGVTQSPTHLIKTRGQQVTLRCSPISGHKSVSWYQQVLGQGPQFIFQYYEKEERGRGNFPDRFSARQFPNYSSELNVNALLLGDSALYLCASSLRVQGGEKLFFGSGTQLSVL.

The sample holds one count of this clone. This chain's CDR3 is CASSLLTGNTEAFF. CDR3 DNA sequence: TGTGCCAGCAGTTTATTAACAGGAAACACTGAAGCTTTCTTT. The V call is TRBV28, the J call TRBJ1-1, with D tentatively TRBD1 (5 bases). The CDR3 consists of 14 residues. Per the germline V gene, CDR1 is MDHEN and CDR2 is SYDVKM. The V gene lost 1 base and the J gene lost 2 bases, with 8 bases spanning the gap.

The rearrangement joins TRBV29-1 to TRBJ1-1; D not certain. The length of the CDR3 is 11 residues. Germline CDR1 SQVTM, CDR2 ANQGSEA. V was trimmed by 6 bases and J by 11 bases, leaving 16 bases between them. CDR3 nucleotide sequence: TGCAGCGTACCGGGCCTTCGAGGGGCTTTCTTT. Amino acids: CSVPGLRGAFF.

This clone was found a few times. The genes are TRBV6-4 and TRBJ2-6, with D possibly being TRBD1 (5 bases). The CDR3 covers 15 residues. V lost 2 bases, J lost 4 bases, and 9 bases lay in between. Germline CDR1 and CDR2: MRHNA and SNTAGT. CDR3: CASSDTGTGANVLTF. CDR3 bases: TGTGCCAGCAGTGACACAGGAACCGGGGCCAACGTCCTGACTTTC.

This chain connects TRBV7-3 to TRBJ2-5; TRBD1 matches at 7 bases. Per germline, CDR1 SGHTA and CDR2 FQGTGA. The CDR3 totals 15 residues. Trimming at V came to 3 bases and at J to 2 bases, leaving 6 bases not matched to a gene. Here the CDR3 DNA reads TGTGCCAGCAGCTTTACAGGGGTGGCTCAAGAGACCCAGTACTTC. The encoded protein is CASSFTGVAQETQYF.

The rearrangement joins TRBV4-1 to TRBJ2-7; 9 bases are a match to TRBD1. The germline gives CDR1 MGHRA, CDR2 YSYEKL. This CDR3 spans 14 amino acids. The junction had 4 bases not matched to a gene; V was cut back by 4 bases and J by 3 bases. CDR3 residues: CASSRMTGGYEQYF. Here the CDR3 DNA reads TGCGCCAGCAGCCGCATGACAGGGGGCTACGAGCAGTACTTC.